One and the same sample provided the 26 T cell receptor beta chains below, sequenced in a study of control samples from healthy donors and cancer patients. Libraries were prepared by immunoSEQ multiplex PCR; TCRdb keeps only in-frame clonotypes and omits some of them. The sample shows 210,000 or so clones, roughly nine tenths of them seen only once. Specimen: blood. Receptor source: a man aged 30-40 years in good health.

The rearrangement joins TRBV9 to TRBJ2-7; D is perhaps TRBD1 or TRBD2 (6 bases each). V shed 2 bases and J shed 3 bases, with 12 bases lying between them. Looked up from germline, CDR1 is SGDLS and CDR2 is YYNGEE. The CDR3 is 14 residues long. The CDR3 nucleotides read TGTGCCAGCAGCGTGGGGGGCTCGGACTACGAGCAGTACTTC. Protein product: CASSVGGSDYEQYF.

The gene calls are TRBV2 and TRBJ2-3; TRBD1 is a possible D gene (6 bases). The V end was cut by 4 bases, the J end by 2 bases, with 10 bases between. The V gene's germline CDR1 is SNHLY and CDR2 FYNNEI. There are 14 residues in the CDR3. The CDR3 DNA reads TGTGCCAGCAGTGGGACAGTAATCACAGATACGCAGTATTTT. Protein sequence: CASSGTVITDTQYF.

CDR3 nucleotides: TGTGCCAGCAGTGACTTTTCACAGGGGCCAGATACGCAGTATTTT. Protein sequence: CASSDFSQGPDTQYF. This chain connects TRBV6-4 to TRBJ2-3; 7 bases align to TRBD1. The ends lost 1 base at V and 4 bases at J; junction bases unmatched: 5. CDR3 length: 15 amino acids. Germline CDR1 MRHNA, CDR2 SNTAGT.

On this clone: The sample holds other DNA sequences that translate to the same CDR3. The CDR3 loop is CASSLAVGTEAFF. As DNA, the CDR3 is TGTGCCAGCAGCTTAGCCGTGGGTACTGAAGCTTTCTTT. This chain joins TRBV7-9 and TRBJ1-1, with D unclear. This CDR3 region has 13 residues. Germline V gene lookup returns CDR1 SEHNR and CDR2 FQNEAQ (reference sequence). V was pared by 0 bases and J by 5 bases, with 7 bases between.

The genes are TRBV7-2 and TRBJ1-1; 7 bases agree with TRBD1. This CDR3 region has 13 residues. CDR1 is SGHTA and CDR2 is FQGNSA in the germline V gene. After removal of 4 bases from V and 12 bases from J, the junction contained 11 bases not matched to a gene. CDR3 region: CASSYGTEAHPFF. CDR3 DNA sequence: TGTGCCAGCAGCTACGGGACAGAAGCACATCCTTTCTTT.

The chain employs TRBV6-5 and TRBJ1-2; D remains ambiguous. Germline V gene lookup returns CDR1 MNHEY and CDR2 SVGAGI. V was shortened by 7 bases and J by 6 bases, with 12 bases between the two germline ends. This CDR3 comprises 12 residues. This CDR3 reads CASTDGWDGYTF. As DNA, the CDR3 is TGTGCCAGCACCGACGGATGGGATGGCTACACCTTC.

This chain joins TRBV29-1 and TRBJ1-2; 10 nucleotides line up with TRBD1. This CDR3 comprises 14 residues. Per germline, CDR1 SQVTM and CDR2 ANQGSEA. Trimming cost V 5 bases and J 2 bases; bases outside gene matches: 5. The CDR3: CSVTTGQGNYGYTF. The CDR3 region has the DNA TGCAGCGTTACAACGGGACAGGGGAACTATGGCTACACCTTC.

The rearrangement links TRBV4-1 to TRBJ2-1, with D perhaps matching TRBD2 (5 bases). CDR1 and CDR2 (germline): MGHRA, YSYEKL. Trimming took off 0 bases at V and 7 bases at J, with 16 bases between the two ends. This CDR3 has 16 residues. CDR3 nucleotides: TGCGCCAGCAGCCAAGACATGGTCGGGGTTTGGAATGAGCAGTTCTTC. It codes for CASSQDMVGVWNEQFF.

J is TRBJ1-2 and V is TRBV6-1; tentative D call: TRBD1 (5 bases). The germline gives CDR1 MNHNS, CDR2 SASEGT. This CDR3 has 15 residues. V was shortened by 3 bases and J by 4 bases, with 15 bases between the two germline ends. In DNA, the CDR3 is TGTGCCAGCAGTGATTTAGGGGTTGTGAGCTATGGCTACACCTTC. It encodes CASSDLGVVSYGYTF.

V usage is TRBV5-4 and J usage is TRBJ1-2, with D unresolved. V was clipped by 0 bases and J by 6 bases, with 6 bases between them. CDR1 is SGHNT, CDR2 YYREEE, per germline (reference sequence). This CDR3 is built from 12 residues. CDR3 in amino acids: CASSLDRDGYTF. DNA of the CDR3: TGTGCCAGCAGCTTGGACCGAGATGGCTACACCTTC.

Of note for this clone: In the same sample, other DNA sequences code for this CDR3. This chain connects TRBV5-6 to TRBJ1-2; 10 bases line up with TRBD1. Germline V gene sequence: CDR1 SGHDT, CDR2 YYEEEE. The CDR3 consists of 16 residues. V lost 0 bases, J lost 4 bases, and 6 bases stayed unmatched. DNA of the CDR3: TGTGCCAGCAGCTTGGTGGGACAGGGGTGGGCCTATGGCTACACCTTC. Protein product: CASSLVGQGWAYGYTF.

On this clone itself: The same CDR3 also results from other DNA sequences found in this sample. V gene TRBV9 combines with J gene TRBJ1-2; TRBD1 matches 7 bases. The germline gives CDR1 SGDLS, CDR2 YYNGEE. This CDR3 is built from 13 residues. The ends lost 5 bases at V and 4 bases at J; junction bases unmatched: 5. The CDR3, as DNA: TGTGCCAGCAGTTCGGGACAGCTCTATGGCTACACCTTC. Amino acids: CASSSGQLYGYTF.

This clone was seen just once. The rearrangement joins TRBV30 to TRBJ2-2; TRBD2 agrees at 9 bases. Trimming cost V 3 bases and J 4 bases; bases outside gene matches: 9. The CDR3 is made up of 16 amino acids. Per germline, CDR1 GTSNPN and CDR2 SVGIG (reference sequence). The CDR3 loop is CAWRDSGGPFTGELFF. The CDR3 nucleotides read TGTGCCTGGAGGGATAGCGGGGGACCCTTCACCGGGGAGCTGTTTTTT.

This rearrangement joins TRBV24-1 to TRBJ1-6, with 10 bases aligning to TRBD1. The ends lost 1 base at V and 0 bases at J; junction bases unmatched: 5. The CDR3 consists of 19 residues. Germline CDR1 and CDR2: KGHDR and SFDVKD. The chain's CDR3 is CATSDFPDRGSSYNSPLHF. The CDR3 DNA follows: TGTGCCACCAGTGATTTTCCGGACAGGGGGAGCTCCTATAATTCACCCCTCCACTTT.

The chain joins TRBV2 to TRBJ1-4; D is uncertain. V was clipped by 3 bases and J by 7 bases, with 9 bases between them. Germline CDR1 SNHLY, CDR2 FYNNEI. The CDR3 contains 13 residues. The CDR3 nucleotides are TGTGCCAGCAGTGACCTCGTCTCTGAAAAACTGTTTTTT. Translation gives CASSDLVSEKLFF.

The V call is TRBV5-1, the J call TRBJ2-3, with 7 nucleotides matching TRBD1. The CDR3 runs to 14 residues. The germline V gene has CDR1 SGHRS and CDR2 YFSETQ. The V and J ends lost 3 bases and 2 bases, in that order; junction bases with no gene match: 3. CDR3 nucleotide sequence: TGCGCCAGCAGCTCACAGGGGAACACAGATACGCAGTATTTT. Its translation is CASSSQGNTDTQYF.

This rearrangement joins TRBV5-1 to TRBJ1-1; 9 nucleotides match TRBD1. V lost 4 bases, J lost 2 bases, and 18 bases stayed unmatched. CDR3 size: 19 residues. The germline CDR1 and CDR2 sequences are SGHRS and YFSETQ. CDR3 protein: CASSLEYTGGVSTNTEAFF. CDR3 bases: TGCGCCAGCAGCCTGGAATACACAGGGGGCGTGAGTACCAACACTGAAGCTTTCTTT. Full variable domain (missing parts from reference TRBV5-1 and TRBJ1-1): KAGVTQTPRYLIKTRGQQVTLSCSPISGHRSVSWYQQTPGQGLQFLFEYFSETQRNKGNFPGRFSGRQFSNSRSEMNVSTLELGDSALYLCASSLEYTGGVSTNTEAFFGQGTRLTVV.

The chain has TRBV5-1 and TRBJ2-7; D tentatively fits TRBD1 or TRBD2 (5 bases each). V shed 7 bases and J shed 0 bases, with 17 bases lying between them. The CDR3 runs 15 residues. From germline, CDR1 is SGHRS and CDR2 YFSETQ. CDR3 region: CASGAIAGLSYEQYF. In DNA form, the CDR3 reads TGCGCCAGCGGGGCCATCGCGGGTCTCTCCTACGAGCAGTACTTC. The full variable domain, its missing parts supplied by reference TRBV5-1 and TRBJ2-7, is KAGVTQTPRYLIKTRGQQVTLSCSPISGHRSVSWYQQTPGQGLQFLFEYFSETQRNKGNFPGRFSGRQFSNSRSEMNVSTLELGDSALYLCASGAIAGLSYEQYFGPGTRLTVT.

CDR3: CASSYARGSYEQYF. The DNA of the CDR3 is TGTGCCAGCAGTTACGCAAGGGGCTCCTACGAGCAGTACTTC. This rearrangement joins TRBV6-5 to TRBJ2-7; D possibly corresponds to TRBD1 (5 bases). Germline loops: CDR1 MNHEY, CDR2 SVGAGI. The CDR3 consists of 14 residues. V lost 2 bases to trimming and J lost 0 bases, with 8 bases between them.

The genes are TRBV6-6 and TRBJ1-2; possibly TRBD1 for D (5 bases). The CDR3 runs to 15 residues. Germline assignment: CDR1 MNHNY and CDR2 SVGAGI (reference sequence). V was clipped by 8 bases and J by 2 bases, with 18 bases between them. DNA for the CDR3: TGTGCCAGCCGAAATTCGGGATGGGGGAACTATGGCTACACCTTC. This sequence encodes CASRNSGWGNYGYTF.

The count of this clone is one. CDR3 nucleotides: TGTGCCAGCAGTGAAGGCGGATTCTCCTATAATTCACCCCTCCACTTT. Its protein is CASSEGGFSYNSPLHF. This chain connects TRBV2 to TRBJ1-6; no firm D call. The CDR3 runs 16 residues. Per germline, CDR1 SNHLY and CDR2 FYNNEI. Trimming removed 1 base from V and 0 bases from J, with 7 bases in between.

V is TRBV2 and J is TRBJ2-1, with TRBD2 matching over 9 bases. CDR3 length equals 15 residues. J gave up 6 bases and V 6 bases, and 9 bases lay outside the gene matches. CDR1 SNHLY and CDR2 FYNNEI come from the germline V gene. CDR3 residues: CASRTTGLAFNEQFF. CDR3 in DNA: TGTGCCAGCAGGACGACGGGACTAGCCTTCAATGAGCAGTTCTTC.

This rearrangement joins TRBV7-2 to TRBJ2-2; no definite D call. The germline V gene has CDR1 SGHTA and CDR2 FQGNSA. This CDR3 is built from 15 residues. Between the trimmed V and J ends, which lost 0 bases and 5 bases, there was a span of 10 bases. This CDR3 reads CASSLATRGTGELFF. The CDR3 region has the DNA TGTGCCAGCAGCTTAGCCACCCGCGGAACCGGGGAGCTGTTTTTT.

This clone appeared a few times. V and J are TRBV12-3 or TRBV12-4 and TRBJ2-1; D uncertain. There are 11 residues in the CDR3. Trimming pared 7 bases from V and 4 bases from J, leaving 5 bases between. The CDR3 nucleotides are TGTGCCAGCAAGGATTACAATGAGCAGTTCTTC. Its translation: CASKDYNEQFF.

The CDR3 nucleotides read TGTGCCAGCAGCCAGCAAGGAATGTTTCGTGAGCGGGGGAGCACAGATACGCAGTATTTT. Its protein is CASSQQGMFRERGSTDTQYF. The rearrangement links TRBV14 to TRBJ2-3, with TRBD2 identical over 8 bases. V lost 3 bases and J lost 0; bases outside the gene matches: 17. The CDR3 contains 20 residues. Germline loops: CDR1 SGHDN, CDR2 FVKESK.

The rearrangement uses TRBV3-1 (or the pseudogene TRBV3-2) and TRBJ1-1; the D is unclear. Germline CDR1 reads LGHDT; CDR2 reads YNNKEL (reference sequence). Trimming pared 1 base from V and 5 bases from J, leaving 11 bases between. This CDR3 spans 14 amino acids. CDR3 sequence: CASSQGEGLTEAFF. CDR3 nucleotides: TGTGCCAGCAGCCAAGGCGAGGGTTTGACTGAAGCTTTCTTT.